This T cell receptor beta chain derives from a study of T cell responses to AZD1222 COVID-19 vaccine. General study points: Two doses of AZD1222 preceded a rise in Spike-specific TCR breadth and depth. Seropositivity was recorded at baseline in only a handful of AZD1222 recipients.

This clone has only one observation. The antigen remains undetermined. The CDR3 runs to 15 residues. Germline CDR1 LGHDT, CDR2 YNNKEL (reference sequence). V was shortened by 1 base and J by 4 bases, with 13 bases between the two germline ends. Profiling relied on immunoSEQ multiplex PCR, and the TCRdb table lists in-frame clones only, not all of them. The top ten hold 1.4% to 1.5% of the sample, which has some 130,000 clones, approximately 90% seen once. This chain uses TRBV3-1 (or the pseudogene TRBV3-2) with TRBJ1-2; possibly TRBD1 for D (6 bases). The origin of this receptor is an adult in good health. The sequencing used peripheral blood, collected on day 0 of AZD1222 vaccination. The CDR3 region has the DNA TGTGCCAGCAGCCAAGGGGCAGGGGCCGCCTATGGCTACACCTTC. Translation: CASSQGAGAAYGYTF.